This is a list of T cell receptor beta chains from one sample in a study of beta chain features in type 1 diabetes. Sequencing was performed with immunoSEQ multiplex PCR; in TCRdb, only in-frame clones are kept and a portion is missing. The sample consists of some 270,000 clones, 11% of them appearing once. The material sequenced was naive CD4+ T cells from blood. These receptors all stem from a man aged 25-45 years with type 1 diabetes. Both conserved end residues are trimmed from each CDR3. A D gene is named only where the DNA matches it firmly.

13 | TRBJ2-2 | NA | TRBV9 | ASSVWALGSGELF
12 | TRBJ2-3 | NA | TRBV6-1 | ASSPGHSTDTQY
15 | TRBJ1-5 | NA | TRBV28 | ASSPPGSLTYGQPQH
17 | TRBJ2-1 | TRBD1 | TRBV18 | ASSRTRDRGTLESYEQF
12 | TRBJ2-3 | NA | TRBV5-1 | ASSLEGSTDTQY
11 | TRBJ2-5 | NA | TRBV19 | ASSMQKQETQY
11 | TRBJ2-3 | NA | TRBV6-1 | ASKLSEIDTQY
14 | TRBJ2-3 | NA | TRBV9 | ASSVVGSPPGDTQY
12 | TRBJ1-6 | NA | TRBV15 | ATSSVRGVSPLH
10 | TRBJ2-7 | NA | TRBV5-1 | ASSESSYEQY
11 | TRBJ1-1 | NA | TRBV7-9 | ASSYSMNTEAF
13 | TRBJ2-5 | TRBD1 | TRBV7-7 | ASSLVGTGLETQY
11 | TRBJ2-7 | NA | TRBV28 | ASSFGGTYEQY
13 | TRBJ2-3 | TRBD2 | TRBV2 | ASKPIAGVTDTQY
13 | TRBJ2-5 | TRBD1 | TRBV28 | ASSLGGQGVKTQY
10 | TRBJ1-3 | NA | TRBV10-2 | ASTPGGGTIY
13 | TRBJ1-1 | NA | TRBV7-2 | ASSPGVWENTEAF
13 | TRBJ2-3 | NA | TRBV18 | ASSPLRGSTDTQY
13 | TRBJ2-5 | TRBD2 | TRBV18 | ASSFGLAGQETQY
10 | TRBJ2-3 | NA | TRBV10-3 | AISDRTDTQY
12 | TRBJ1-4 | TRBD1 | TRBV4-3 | ASSPGTANEKLF
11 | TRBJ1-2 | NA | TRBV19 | ASSIDRNYGYT
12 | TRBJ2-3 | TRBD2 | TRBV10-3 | AISSSGSTDTQY
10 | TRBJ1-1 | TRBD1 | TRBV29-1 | SALRTGLEAF
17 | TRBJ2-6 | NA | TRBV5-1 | ASSPEGARGYSGANVLT
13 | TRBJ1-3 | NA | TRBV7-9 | ASSLAPRGGNTIY
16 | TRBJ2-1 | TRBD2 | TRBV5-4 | ASSSGTSGGKAYNEQF
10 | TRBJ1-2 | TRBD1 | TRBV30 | AWDRDRHGYT
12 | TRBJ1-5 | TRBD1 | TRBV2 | ASRGQGLSQPQH
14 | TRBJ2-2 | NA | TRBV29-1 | SVEDRDSLGTGELF
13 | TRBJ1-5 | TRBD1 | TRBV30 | AYHTGAGPYQPQH
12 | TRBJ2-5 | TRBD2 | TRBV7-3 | ASSQYGGQETQY
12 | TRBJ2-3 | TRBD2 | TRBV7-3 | ASSWSGGTDTQY
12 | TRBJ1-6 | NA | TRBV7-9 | ASTPLSRDSPLH
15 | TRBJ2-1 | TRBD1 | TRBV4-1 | ASSHQNLRDRRGEQF
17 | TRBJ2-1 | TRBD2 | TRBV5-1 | ASSLAPGTSGGLYNEQF
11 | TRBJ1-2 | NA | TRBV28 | ATTEKSGYGYT
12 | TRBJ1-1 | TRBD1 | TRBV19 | ASYDRVKNTEAF
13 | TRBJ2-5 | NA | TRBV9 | ASSVATGGGETQY
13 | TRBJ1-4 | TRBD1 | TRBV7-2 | ASSFRQGFNEKLF
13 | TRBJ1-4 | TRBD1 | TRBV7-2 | ASSIDRGLREKLF
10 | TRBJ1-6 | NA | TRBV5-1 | ASSLSRSPLH
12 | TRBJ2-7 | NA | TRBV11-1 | ASRFSRGSYEQY
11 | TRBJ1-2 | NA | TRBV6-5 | ASKLTRGHGYT
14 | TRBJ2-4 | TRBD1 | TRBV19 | ASSSWTGWGKNIQY
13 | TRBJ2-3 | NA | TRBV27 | ASSLSVPGRDTQY
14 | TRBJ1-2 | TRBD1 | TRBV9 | ASSVGASRTGDGYT
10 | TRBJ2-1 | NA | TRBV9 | ASSVGGDEQF
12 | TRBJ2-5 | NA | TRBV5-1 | ASSLYGIQETQY
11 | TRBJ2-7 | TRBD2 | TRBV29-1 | SVVKAGGYEQY
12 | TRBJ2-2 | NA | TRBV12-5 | ATRTDLGAGELF
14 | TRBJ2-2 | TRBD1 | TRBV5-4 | ASSLRGTGDTGELF
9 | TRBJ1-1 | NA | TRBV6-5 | ASSIGGEAF
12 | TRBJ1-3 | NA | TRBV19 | ASSRAFSGNTIY